A selection of T cell receptor beta chains follows, all from one sample in a study of shared clonotypes between healthy human individuals. Here immunoSEQ multiplex PCR was the method, and the copy in TCRdb shows in-frame clones only, minus some. The sample has some 350,000 clones, about 74% seen once. The material sequenced was memory CD4+ T cells sorted from blood. Source of these receptors: a man aged 25-45 years in good health. Each CDR3 is given with its conserved first and last residue. The order of the fields is V gene, D gene, J gene, clone size, CDR3 length, CDR3 protein, CDR3 DNA. A D gene is named only where the DNA matches it firmly. A row's size may be missing; if present it is once, few, many or a size class.

>TRBV19|-|TRBJ2-5|-|20
CASSASGGDGTSGTQETQYF
TGTGCCAGTAGCGCGTCGGGGGGCGATGGCACCAGTGGAACCCAAGAGACCCAGTACTTC
>TRBV6-1|-|TRBJ2-7|-|14
CASIGYGKTYEQYF
TGTGCCAGCATCGGCTACGGGAAAACCTACGAGCAGTACTTC
>TRBV6-5|-|TRBJ1-3|few|13
CASRPGSGNTIYF
TGTGCCAGCAGGCCCGGCTCTGGAAACACCATATATTTT
>TRBV9|-|TRBJ2-7|-|14
CASSVVGGSYEQYF
TGTGCCAGCAGCGTAGTCGGAGGGAGCTACGAGCAGTACTTC
>TRBV5-1|-|TRBJ2-5|-|15
CASSLVGSSEETQYF
TGCGCCAGCAGCTTGGTCGGGTCAAGCGAAGAGACCCAGTACTTC
>TRBV5-1|TRBD2|TRBJ2-1|once|14
CASSSGSRFNEQFF
TGCGCCAGTTCGAGCGGGAGTCGCTTCAATGAGCAGTTCTTC
>TRBV7-8|TRBD2|TRBJ2-7|-|17
CASSAGLAGGTGYEQYF
TGTGCCAGCAGCGCGGGACTAGCGGGAGGAACAGGTTACGAGCAGTACTTC
>TRBV28|-|TRBJ1-5|few|13
CASSFLGNQPQHF
TGTGCCAGCAGTTTTCTAGGCAATCAGCCCCAGCATTTT
>TRBV29-1|-|TRBJ2-3|-|14
CSAPSGSGTDTQYF
TGCAGCGCCCCCTCGGGGTCAGGCACAGATACGCAGTATTTT
>TRBV28|-|TRBJ2-7|-|14
CASSVGTISYEQYF
TGTGCCAGCAGTGTCGGGACAATATCCTACGAGCAGTACTTC
>TRBV11-3|-|TRBJ2-7|-|15
CASSAQGGGEYEQYF
TGTGCCAGCAGCGCCCAAGGGGGGGGCGAGTACGAGCAGTACTTC
>TRBV7-7|-|TRBJ1-1|-|14
CASSPSAGGTEAFF
TGTGCCAGCAGCCCCAGCGCGGGGGGCACTGAAGCTTTCTTT
>TRBV7-2|TRBD2|TRBJ2-3|-|15
CASSSLAGLGDTQYF
TGTGCCAGCAGCTCGCTAGCGGGATTAGGAGATACGCAGTATTTT
>TRBV28|TRBD1|TRBJ1-2|many|16
CASSPVGRGLGYGYTF
TGTGCCAGCAGTCCCGTTGGCAGGGGGCTTGGCTATGGCTACACCTTC
>TRBV19|-|TRBJ2-7|-|13
CASSPYPLAEQYF
TGTGCCAGTAGCCCCTATCCTCTAGCGGAGCAGTACTTC
>TRBV28|-|TRBJ1-4|-|16
CASSSTSRGRGEKLFF
TGTGCCAGCAGTTCTACCTCCAGGGGAAGAGGTGAAAAACTGTTTTTT
>TRBV6-6|TRBD1|TRBJ2-7|-|16
CASSYFPGQGSYEQYF
TGTGCCAGCAGTTACTTTCCGGGACAGGGTTCCTACGAGCAGTACTTC
>TRBV6-1|TRBD1|TRBJ1-1|-|15
CASSEASIDRGSAFF
TGTGCCAGCAGTGAAGCGTCTATCGACAGGGGATCGGCTTTCTTT
>TRBV19|TRBD1|TRBJ1-4|-|17
CASRGTANTATNEKLFF
TGTGCCAGTAGGGGGACAGCAAATACTGCAACTAATGAAAAACTGTTTTTT
>TRBV4-1|-|TRBJ1-3|-|15
CASSRLPIDGNTIYF
TGCGCCAGCAGCCGGCTTCCGATAGATGGAAACACCATATATTTT
>TRBV11-3|TRBD1|TRBJ1-1|-|13
CASSRQGNTEAFF
TGTGCCAGCAGCCGACAGGGGAACACTGAAGCTTTCTTT
>TRBV7-9|-|TRBJ2-2|-|16
CASSLLRARDGGELFF
TGTGCCAGCAGCTTACTCAGGGCTCGGGATGGCGGGGAGCTGTTTTTT
>TRBV7-8|-|TRBJ2-5|-|15
CASSLDWQGGETQYF
TGTGCCAGCAGCTTAGATTGGCAGGGAGGAGAGACCCAGTACTTC
>TRBV6-1|-|TRBJ1-1|-|13
CASSRLDQHGAFF
TGTGCCAGCAGCCGCCTCGACCAACACGGAGCTTTCTTT
>TRBV5-1|-|TRBJ1-1|-|15
CASSDYGRANTEAFF
TGCGCCAGCAGCGACTACGGACGGGCCAACACTGAAGCTTTCTTT
>TRBV6-6|-|TRBJ2-1|-|13
CASRPPADHEQFF
TGTGCCAGCCGACCCCCAGCGGACCATGAGCAGTTCTTC
>TRBV6-5|-|TRBJ2-7|-|14
CASRLQGRGYEQYF
TGTGCCAGCAGGTTACAGGGCAGGGGCTACGAGCAGTACTTC
>TRBV5-1|-|TRBJ2-7|-|13
CASAGAGAYEQYF
TGCGCCAGCGCGGGGGCGGGCGCCTACGAGCAGTACTTC
>TRBV7-2|-|TRBJ1-5|once|15
CASSTQGMANQPQHF
TGTGCCAGCAGCACACAGGGTATGGCCAATCAGCCCCAGCATTTT
>TRBV2|-|TRBJ2-2|-|14
CASSGIPDTGELFF
TGTGCCAGCAGTGGCATCCCGGACACCGGGGAGCTGTTTTTT
>TRBV4-3|-|TRBJ2-2|once|17
CASSPEWGIANTGELFF
TGCGCCAGCAGCCCGGAATGGGGTATCGCGAACACCGGGGAGCTGTTTTTT
>TRBV7-9|-|TRBJ2-3|once|15
CASSLAQEGTDTQYF
TGTGCCAGCAGCTTAGCTCAGGAAGGCACAGATACGCAGTATTTT
>TRBV2|TRBD1|TRBJ2-2|many|13
CASGQGNTGELFF
TGTGCCAGCGGACAGGGGAACACCGGGGAGCTGTTTTTT
>TRBV7-9|-|TRBJ2-7|-|14
CASSTPGAWGEQYF
TGTGCCAGCAGCACGCCGGGGGCCTGGGGCGAGCAGTACTTC
>TRBV5-4|TRBD2|TRBJ2-3|many|19
CASSLASVLAGASGDTQYF
TGTGCCAGCAGCTTGGCCTCGGTACTAGCGGGAGCATCTGGAGATACGCAGTATTTT
>TRBV7-9|TRBD1|TRBJ2-3|-|15
CASSAGDRSTDTQYF
TGTGCCAGCAGCGCCGGGGACAGAAGCACAGATACGCAGTATTTT
>TRBV7-9|-|TRBJ2-5|-|14
CASSLWGRGETQYF
TGTGCCAGCAGCTTATGGGGGAGAGGGGAGACCCAGTACTTC